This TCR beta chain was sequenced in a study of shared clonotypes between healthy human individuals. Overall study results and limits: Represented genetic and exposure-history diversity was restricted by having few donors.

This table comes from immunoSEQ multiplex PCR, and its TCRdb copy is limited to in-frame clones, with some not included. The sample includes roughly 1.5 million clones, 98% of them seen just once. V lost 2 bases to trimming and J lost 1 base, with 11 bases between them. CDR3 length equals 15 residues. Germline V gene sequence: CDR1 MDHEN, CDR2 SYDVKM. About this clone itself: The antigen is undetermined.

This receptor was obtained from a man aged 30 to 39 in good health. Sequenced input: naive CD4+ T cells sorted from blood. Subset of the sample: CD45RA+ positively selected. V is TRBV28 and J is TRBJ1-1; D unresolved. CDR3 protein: CASSLIGRKNTEAFF. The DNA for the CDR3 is TGTGCCAGCAGTTTAATAGGTCGGAAGAACACTGAAGCTTTCTTT.